The next 7 T cell receptor beta chains were all read from a single sample in a study of Graves' ophthalmopathy and Graves' hyperthyroidism. Amplification from RNA transcripts yielded the TCR beta CDR3 regions. Scientists carried out first-round RT-PCR using HTBI primers and then a second-round multiplex PCR. TCRdb reprocessed the multiplex PCR reads with MiXCR, giving one entry per CDR3 protein. The table shows about 590,000 distinct CDR3 sequences, with 35% to 45% occurring only once. The specimen sequenced was peripheral blood or thyroid tissue (not recorded which). The source of these receptors is an adult man with Graves' hyperthyroidism.

At least ten counts were recorded for this clonotype. The CDR3 sequence: CASSLALGTSNSPLHF. The CDR3 DNA follows: TGTGCCAGCAGCTTAGCGCTCGGGACGAGCAATTCACCCCTCCACTTT. The rearrangement uses TRBV7-9 and TRBJ1-6, with a possible D match to TRBD1 (5 bases). The V end was cut by 0 bases, the J end by 7 bases, with 13 bases between. CDR1 and CDR2 (germline): SEHNR, FQNEAQ (reference sequence). This CDR3 comprises 16 residues.

The chain carries TRBV12-3 or TRBV12-4 and TRBJ1-1, with D possibly matching TRBD1 (5 bases). The germline V and J ends were trimmed by 3 bases and 8 bases, with 10 bases remaining between them. There are 12 residues in the CDR3. DNA of the CDR3: TGTGCCAGCAGTTTGTGGAAGGGGGAAGCTTTCTTT. It encodes CASSLWKGEAFF.

This clonotype has a count of ten or more. The chain links TRBV7-9 to TRBJ2-7; D perhaps matches TRBD1 (5 bases). The V end was cut by 6 bases, the J end by 5 bases, with 11 bases between. CDR3 length: 12 residues. CDR1 is SEHNR, CDR2 FQNEAQ, per germline (reference sequence). The chain's CDR3 is CASSLDSHEQYF. The CDR3 DNA reads as TGTGCCAGCAGTCTCGACAGCCACGAGCAGTACTTC. The complete variable domain, with remaining parts taken from reference TRBV7-9 and TRBJ2-7, reads DTGVSQNPRHKITKRGQNVTFRCDPISEHNRLYWYRQTLGQGPEFLTYFQNEAQLEKSRLLSDRFSAERPKGSFSTLEIQRTEQGDSAMYLCASSLDSHEQYFGPGTRLTVT.

The chain is built from TRBV9 and TRBJ2-2, with no clear D. The ends were cut back, 1 base at V and 7 bases at J, with 5 bases in the middle. This CDR3 has 12 residues. CDR1 and CDR2 from the germline V gene are SGDLS and YYNGEE. The CDR3 is CASSVYGGELFF. CDR3 DNA sequence: TGTGCCAGCAGCGTATACGGCGGGGAGCTGTTTTTT.

At least ten counts were recorded for this clonotype. The rearrangement joins TRBV12-5 to TRBJ1-6; D is uncertain. The germline V gene encodes CDR1 LGHNT and CDR2 FRNRAP. With 5 bases removed from V and 5 bases from J, the gap between germline ends came to 10 bases. CDR3 length equals 14 residues. The CDR3 DNA reads as TGTGCTAGTGGTGCCCACTCAAATAATTCACCCCTCCACTTT. Translating it yields CASGAHSNNSPLHF.

This clonotype was seen ten or more times. This chain joins TRBV7-9 and TRBJ1-2, with D unclear. This CDR3 is built from 14 residues. V was trimmed by 0 bases and J by 1 base, leaving 6 bases between them. Germline V gene lookup returns CDR1 SEHNR and CDR2 FQNEAQ (reference sequence). In DNA form, the CDR3 reads TGTGCCAGCAGCTTAGCACACCTTAACTATGGCTACACCTTC. This gives the protein CASSLAHLNYGYTF.

The chain has TRBV20-1 and TRBJ1-3, with 9 bases that match TRBD1. Germline V gene data show CDR1 as DFQATT and CDR2 as SNEGSKA (reference sequence). With 0 bases clipped from V and 3 bases from J, the junction kept 12 bases outside the gene matches. This CDR3 has 18 amino acids. As DNA, the CDR3 is TGCAGTGCTAGAGAGAGGGGACAGGGAAGTCGTGATGGAAACACCATATATTTT. Translated, it gives CSARERGQGSRDGNTIYF.